This T cell receptor beta chain originates from a study of T cells in Graves' hyperthyroidism and ophthalmopathy. Study-wide context: Peripheral blood was obtained at initial diagnosis, preceding any treatment.

The investigators amplified TCR beta CDR3 regions from RNA transcripts. The study used the HTBI primer set for a first-round RT-PCR of the TCR CDR3. In TCRdb, the multiplex PCR reads were re-called with MiXCR into one record per CDR3 protein. Here the sample spans about 280,000 distinct CDR3 sequences, about 25% being singletons. Per the germline V gene, CDR1 is ENHRY and CDR2 is SYGVKD. V shed 8 bases and J shed 11 bases, with 18 bases lying between them. The CDR3 extends over 12 amino acids. This TCR derives from a man aged 35 to 55 with Graves' hyperthyroidism that later progressed to Graves' ophthalmopathy. The chain carries TRBV10-3 and TRBJ1-1; possibly TRBD1 for D (6 bases). Material for sequencing was blood. The CDR3 loop reads CAIRGPQGDAFF. CDR3 DNA sequence: TGTGCCATCCGGGGGCCCCAAGGAGATGCTTTCTTT.